In its sample, the clone carrying this T cell receptor beta chain was seen a few times. Its antigen is unknown. The CDR3 is 15 amino acids. J gave up 5 bases and V 4 bases, and 11 bases lay outside the gene matches. Germline V gene sequence: CDR1 SGDLS, CDR2 YYNGEE. This record belongs to a study of cytomegalovirus exposure and HLA in healthy donors. General study findings and limits: It was approximately 150 TCR beta chains that were listed as cytomegalovirus-associated.

13 Jbeta primers and 60 Vbeta primers were used for the PCR. The protocol was immunoSEQ multiplex PCR, while the TCRdb copy is restricted to in-frame clones and leaves out a portion. The repertoire includes under 200,000 clones, roughly 77% of them detected once, and roughly 3.5% sits in the top ten. This TCR came from a man aged 30 to 39 in good health and CMV-seropositive. The sample consisted of PBMCs. The rearrangement uses TRBV9 and TRBJ2-5, with 7 nucleotides matching TRBD2. In nucleotides, the CDR3 is TGTGCCAGCAGCCAGTGGGGGGGTCCAGGGGAGACCCAGTACTTC. It yields the protein CASSQWGGPGETQYF.